This T cell receptor (beta chain) was documented in a study of blood T cells in healthy people across ages. On the study more broadly: Template switching caught about one barcoded beta molecule for each two T cells.

Combining a sample-barcoded 5' primer with a J-beta primer mix, a second PCR ran for 7 to 11 cycles. TCRdb re-analysed the 5' RACE reads in MiXCR, keeping a single row per CDR3 protein. The sample includes about 1.4 million distinct CDR3 sequences, approximately 59% seen only once; the top ten take approximately 7%. The receptor's source is a young man in good health. Specimen: blood.

As DNA, the CDR3 is TGCGCCAGCAGCGAGGGCTACGTGAACACTGAAGCTTTCTTT. Its translation is CASSEGYVNTEAFF. The chain links TRBV5-1 to TRBJ1-1; D remains unclear. The CDR3 has 14 residues. The germline CDR1 and CDR2 sequences are SGHRS and YFSETQ. Deletions cut 4 bases from V and 0 bases from J, with 10 bases between. The whole variable domain, remainder taken from reference TRBV5-1 and TRBJ1-1, is KAGVTQTPRYLIKTRGQQVTLSCSPISGHRSVSWYQQTPGQGLQFLFEYFSETQRNKGNFPGRFSGRQFSNSRSEMNVSTLELGDSALYLCASSEGYVNTEAFFGQGTRLTVV.